Listed below are T cell receptor beta chains from one sample, sequenced in a study of shared clonotypes between healthy human individuals. Data came from immunoSEQ multiplex PCR; TCRdb stores just in-frame clones and leaves some out. The sample has some 2.4 million clones; 80% to 95% are singletons. Source material: naive CD4+ T cells from PBMCs. The origin of the receptors is a man aged 18 to 29 in good health. Some clones in this sample may be carry-over from other donors' samples. Both conserved end residues are part of each CDR3. Each record gives: clone size, V gene, D gene, J gene, CDR3 protein, CDR3 DNA. A D gene is named only where the DNA matches it firmly. Clone size is given for some rows only: seen once, a few or many times, or a class if the clone is expanded.

clone_size: once; v_call: TRBV28; d_call: TRBD1; j_call: TRBJ2-4; cdr3_aa: CASNGAGQGVAKNIQYF; cdr3_nt: TGTGCCAGCAACGGGGCGGGACAGGGGGTAGCCAAAAACATTCAGTACTTC
clone_size: NA; v_call: TRBV30; d_call: NA; j_call: TRBJ2-7; cdr3_aa: CAWQRTASYEQYF; cdr3_nt: TGTGCCTGGCAGAGGACAGCTTCCTACGAGCAGTACTTC
clone_size: NA; v_call: TRBV28; d_call: NA; j_call: TRBJ1-4; cdr3_aa: CASSPPLPANEKLFF; cdr3_nt: TGTGCCAGCAGTCCGCCGTTGCCAGCTAATGAAAAACTGTTTTTT
clone_size: NA; v_call: TRBV6-5; d_call: NA; j_call: TRBJ2-7; cdr3_aa: CASSYSQDYEQYF; cdr3_nt: TGTGCCAGCAGTTACTCGCAGGACTACGAGCAGTACTTC
clone_size: once; v_call: TRBV30; d_call: NA; j_call: TRBJ1-5; cdr3_aa: CACNTGGGSNQPQHF; cdr3_nt: TGTGCCTGCAATACTGGTGGGGGCTCCAATCAGCCCCAGCATTTT
clone_size: NA; v_call: TRBV5-1; d_call: NA; j_call: TRBJ1-1; cdr3_aa: CASSSVSENTEAFF; cdr3_nt: TGCGCCAGCTCCTCCGTCTCTGAGAACACTGAAGCTTTCTTT
clone_size: NA; v_call: TRBV6-5; d_call: NA; j_call: TRBJ2-7; cdr3_aa: CASSYAPGRLYEQYF; cdr3_nt: TGTGCCAGCAGTTACGCTCCGGGACGGCTCTACGAGCAGTACTTC
clone_size: NA; v_call: TRBV6-5; d_call: NA; j_call: TRBJ1-2; cdr3_aa: CASRARTANYGYTF; cdr3_nt: TGTGCCAGCCGGGCTCGGACAGCTAACTATGGCTACACCTTC
clone_size: NA; v_call: TRBV11-3; d_call: NA; j_call: TRBJ2-3; cdr3_aa: CASSSTRSADTQYF; cdr3_nt: TGTGCCAGCAGCTCCACACGCAGCGCAGATACGCAGTATTTT
clone_size: NA; v_call: TRBV6-1; d_call: NA; j_call: TRBJ1-2; cdr3_aa: CASRIGEAGLGYTF; cdr3_nt: TGTGCCAGCAGGATCGGGGAGGCGGGTCTTGGCTACACCTTC
clone_size: NA; v_call: TRBV18; d_call: TRBD2; j_call: TRBJ2-1; cdr3_aa: CASSPQGLAGVVSYNEQFF; cdr3_nt: TGTGCCAGCTCACCACAGGGACTAGCGGGAGTGGTGTCCTACAATGAGCAGTTCTTC
clone_size: NA; v_call: TRBV5-1; d_call: NA; j_call: TRBJ1-1; cdr3_aa: CASSSGQNTEAFF; cdr3_nt: TGCGCCAGCAGCTCCGGACAGAACACTGAAGCTTTCTTT
clone_size: NA; v_call: TRBV6-5; d_call: TRBD1; j_call: TRBJ1-5; cdr3_aa: CASSLTGTGLQPQHF; cdr3_nt: TGTGCCAGCAGCCTGACCGGGACAGGGCTGCAGCCCCAGCATTTT
clone_size: NA; v_call: TRBV19; d_call: TRBD2; j_call: TRBJ2-7; cdr3_aa: CASSTQREGLYEQYF; cdr3_nt: TGTGCCAGTAGTACCCAGCGGGAGGGCCTCTACGAGCAGTACTTC
clone_size: NA; v_call: TRBV5-6; d_call: NA; j_call: TRBJ2-7; cdr3_aa: CASSLAAVPDLQYF; cdr3_nt: TGTGCCAGCAGCTTGGCGGCGGTACCTGATTTGCAGTACTTC